Listed here are 18 T cell receptor beta chains from one sample, sequenced in a study of monozygotic twins with inflammatory bowel disease. Reprocessing the 5' RACE reads, TCRdb reports a single entry for every CDR3 protein and omits DNA. Reported are just over 300,000 distinct CDR3 sequences; the ten largest clones contain more than 4.5%. Material: blood. The source of these receptors is a human donor with ulcerative colitis or Crohn's disease, or a healthy co-twin of an affected twin (not recorded which).

This chain joins TRBV5-1 and TRBJ2-7. Germline V lookup: CDR1 SGHRS, CDR2 YFSETQ. The CDR3 runs 14 residues. CDR3 residues: CASSTRLSSYEQYF.

This rearrangement joins TRBV20-1 to TRBJ2-3; checking the TCRdb D call of TRBD2 is not possible without DNA. This CDR3 has 15 amino acids. Germline CDR1 is DFQATT and CDR2 is SNEGSKA (reference sequence). CDR3 loop: CSASGLAGVRDTQYF.

The genes are TRBV6-1 and TRBJ2-2. Germline CDR1 and CDR2: MNHNS and SASEGT. The CDR3 consists of 14 residues. This CDR3 is CASRAQRATGELFF.

V gene TRBV6-1 combines with J gene TRBJ1-1. The CDR3 is made up of 15 amino acids. Germline V gene sequence: CDR1 MNHNS, CDR2 SASEGT. CDR3 sequence: CASSEEPGMNTEAFF.

The chain is built from TRBV5-1 and TRBJ2-2; TCRdb proposes TRBD1, but this gene call is untestable without DNA. Germline CDR1 and CDR2: SGHRS and YFSETQ. CDR3 size: 13 residues. CDR3: CASRDKDTGELFF.

This CDR3 is CASSLDPSGLAKNIQYF. The chain carries TRBV5-4 and TRBJ2-4; no DNA is available, so the TRBD2 call from TCRdb remains unchecked. Germline CDR1 reads SGHNT; CDR2 reads YYREEE (reference sequence). The length of the CDR3 is 17 residues.

J is TRBJ1-5 and V is TRBV7-2. Germline CDR1 SGHTA, CDR2 FQGNSA. There are 13 residues in the CDR3. Here the CDR3 reads CASSQDWNQPQHF.

The chain links TRBV3-1 to TRBJ2-2; TCRdb names TRBD2, which stays unverified in the absence of DNA. The CDR3 covers 15 residues. CDR1 is LGHDT, CDR2 YNNKEL, per germline (reference sequence). The CDR3 is CASSRQAVGTGELFF.

The J gene is TRBJ1-3, the V gene TRBV27. The CDR3 sequence is 12 residues long. CDR1 is MNHEY and CDR2 is SMNVEV in the germline V gene (reference sequence). CDR3 amino acids: CASSNMRNTIYF.

V gene TRBV12-3 or TRBV12-4 combines with J gene TRBJ1-5; TCRdb's D gene call, TRBD1, goes unchecked for lack of DNA. The CDR3 runs 13 residues. This CDR3 reads CASSFPPRQPQHF.

The chain employs TRBV19 and TRBJ1-2; TCRdb's D call, TRBD1, is unchecked because there is no DNA. CDR3 length equals 14 residues. CDR1 and CDR2 from the germline V gene are LNHDA and SQIVND (reference sequence). This CDR3 is CASSPKGDSGGYTF.

The chain recombines TRBV7-2 with TRBJ1-2. Germline CDR1 reads SGHTA; CDR2 reads FQGNSA. CDR3 length: 13 amino acids. CDR3 loop: CASSLGKEYGYTF.

The chain recombines TRBV6-5 with TRBJ2-2. Germline assignment: CDR1 MNHEY and CDR2 SVGAGI. This CDR3 is built from 13 residues. The CDR3: CASSLSVIGELFF.

CDR3 amino acids: CASRSDRVEQFF. The V and J genes are TRBV2 and TRBJ2-1; without DNA, the TCRdb call of TRBD1 cannot be checked. Germline V gives CDR1 SNHLY, CDR2 FYNNEI. The CDR3 has 12 residues.

The chain uses TRBV7-2 and TRBJ2-5; TCRdb names TRBD1, which stays unverified in the absence of DNA. The CDR3 spans 15 residues. Germline V CDR1 and CDR2: SGHTA, FQGNSA. CDR3 loop: CASSRGAGSVETQYF.

The V and J genes are TRBV7-9 and TRBJ2-1. Germline V CDR1 and CDR2: SEHNR, FQNEAQ (reference sequence). CDR3 length: 13 amino acids. This CDR3 is CASSLALRSEQFF.

The chain couples TRBV7-8 to TRBJ2-5; the TCRdb call, TRBD1, lacks DNA for checking. CDR1 and CDR2 from the germline V gene are SGHVS and FQNEAQ. This CDR3 is 14 amino acids long. The CDR3 reads CASSSHREQETQYF. The complete variable domain, with remaining parts taken from reference TRBV7-8 and TRBJ2-5, reads GAGVSQSPRYKVAKRGQDVALRCDPISGHVSLFWYQQALGQGPEFLTYFQNEAQLDKSGLPSDRFFAERPEGSVSTLKIQRTQQEDSAVYLCASSSHREQETQYFGPGTRLLVL.

This chain connects TRBV21-1 to TRBJ2-3; the D gene TCRdb calls, TRBD2, cannot be checked with no DNA. TRBV21-1 is described as a pseudogene. The CDR3 is 16 amino acids. CDR3 region: CASSKGTSGGTDTQYF.